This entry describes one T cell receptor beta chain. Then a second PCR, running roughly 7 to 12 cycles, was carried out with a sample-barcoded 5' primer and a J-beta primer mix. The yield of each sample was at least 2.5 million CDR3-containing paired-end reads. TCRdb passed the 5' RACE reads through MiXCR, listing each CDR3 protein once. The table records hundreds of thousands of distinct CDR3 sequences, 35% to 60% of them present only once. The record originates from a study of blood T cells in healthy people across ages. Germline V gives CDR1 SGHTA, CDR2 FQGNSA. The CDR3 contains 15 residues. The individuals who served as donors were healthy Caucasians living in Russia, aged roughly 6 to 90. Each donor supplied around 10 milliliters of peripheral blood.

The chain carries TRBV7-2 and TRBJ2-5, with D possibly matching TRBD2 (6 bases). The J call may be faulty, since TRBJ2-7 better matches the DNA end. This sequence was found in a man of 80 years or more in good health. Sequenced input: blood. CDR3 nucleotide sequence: TGTGCCAGCAGCTTAGTTTCCGGGACTTCCACCGAGCAGTACTTC. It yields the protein CASSLVSGTSTEQYF.